The 21 T cell receptor beta chains below all came from one sample that was sequenced in a study of cytomegalovirus exposure and HLA in healthy donors. Generated by immunoSEQ multiplex PCR, the TCRdb table keeps only in-frame clones and is missing some. Of about 72,000 clones listed, roughly 94% are singletons. The sequenced sample was PBMCs. The source of these receptors is a young woman in good health and CMV-seropositive.

The V and J genes are TRBV30 and TRBJ2-5; a weak D match, TRBD1 (6 bases). V lost 2 bases, J lost 3 bases, and 10 bases lay in between. Germline loops: CDR1 GTSNPN, CDR2 SVGIG (reference sequence). The length of the CDR3 is 13 residues. This CDR3 is CAWSLGGKETQYF. DNA for the CDR3: TGTGCCTGGAGTCTAGGGGGAAAAGAGACCCAGTACTTC.

The chain employs TRBV27 and TRBJ2-7; D is possibly TRBD1 (6 bases). Germline V lookup: CDR1 MNHEY, CDR2 SMNVEV (reference sequence). The CDR3 has 12 amino acids. V dropped 8 bases and J dropped 4 bases, with 12 bases sitting between them. The CDR3 region has the DNA TGTGCCAGCCAGGGGATGCCGTACGAGCAGTACTTC. It specifies CASQGMPYEQYF.

V gene TRBV10-3 combines with J gene TRBJ2-3, with 7 bases fitting TRBD2. The CDR3 loop spans 13 amino acids. The germline gives CDR1 ENHRY, CDR2 SYGVKD. The junction had 3 bases not matched to a gene; V was cut back by 7 bases and J by 2 bases. Here the CDR3 DNA reads TGTGCCATCAACAAGCGGGACACAGATACGCAGTATTTT. Translated, it gives CAINKRDTDTQYF.

V is TRBV6-1 and J is TRBJ2-2, with 8 positions matching TRBD1. This CDR3 region has 14 residues. V lost 10 bases and J lost 6; bases outside the gene matches: 10. Germline CDR1 is MNHNS and CDR2 is SASEGT. The CDR3: CATIRDRNSGELFF. CDR3 sequence (DNA): TGTGCCACTATCCGGGACAGGAATTCCGGGGAGCTGTTTTTT.

The V gene is TRBV7-2, the J gene TRBJ2-1; tentative D call: TRBD2 (6 bases). Trimming shortened V by 7 bases and J by 0 bases, and 13 bases separated the two germline ends. Germline V gives CDR1 SGHTA, CDR2 FQGNSA. The CDR3 runs to 15 residues. CDR3 in DNA: TGTGCCAGCAACCCCGGGACTTACTCCTACAATGAGCAGTTCTTC. Translated: CASNPGTYSYNEQFF.

This chain joins TRBV30 and TRBJ1-1, with D perhaps matching TRBD1 (5 bases). This CDR3 is built from 13 residues. V dropped 3 bases and J dropped 4 bases, with 12 bases sitting between them. Germline loops: CDR1 GTSNPN, CDR2 SVGIG (reference sequence). The CDR3 coding sequence is TGTGCCTGGAGGTTCAGGGTGGGCACTGAAGCTTTCTTT. Protein: CAWRFRVGTEAFF.

The chain couples TRBV19 to TRBJ2-7; D uncertain. Trimming stripped 3 bases from V and 4 bases from J, with 13 bases between. CDR1 is LNHDA, CDR2 SQIVND, per germline (reference sequence). This CDR3 contains 14 residues. CDR3 amino acids: CASSIRQALYEQYF. The CDR3 DNA follows: TGTGCCAGTAGTATCCGCCAGGCGCTATACGAGCAGTACTTC.

The J gene is TRBJ2-7, the V gene TRBV6-1; 10 bases line up with TRBD1. This CDR3 contains 15 residues. The trim removed 10 bases at V and 5 bases at J, leaving 14 bases unmatched. Germline loops: CDR1 MNHNS, CDR2 SASEGT. The chain's CDR3 is CATVLAGTGEHEQYF. CDR3 in DNA: TGTGCCACCGTACTTGCCGGGACAGGGGAACACGAGCAGTACTTC.

This chain joins TRBV5-1 and TRBJ2-7; D not certain. The germline V gene has CDR1 SGHRS and CDR2 YFSETQ. Deletions cut 0 bases from V and 3 bases from J, with 10 bases between. The CDR3 has 14 amino acids. CDR3: CASSLGTPYYEQYF. Written as DNA, the CDR3 is TGCGCCAGCAGCTTGGGCACACCTTACTACGAGCAGTACTTC.

This sequence joins TRBV6-1 and TRBJ2-1, with 10 bases matching TRBD2. The CDR3 consists of 15 residues. V shed 5 bases, J shed 3 bases, and the junction held 4 bases outside the gene matches. Germline V CDR1 and CDR2: MNHNS, SASEGT. CDR3 sequence: CASSTIAGGYNEQFF. The CDR3 DNA reads as TGTGCCAGCAGTACTATAGCGGGAGGCTACAATGAGCAGTTCTTC.

The chain recombines TRBV15 with TRBJ2-7, with a possible D match to TRBD1 (5 bases). The CDR3 consists of 17 residues. Germline V gene lookup returns CDR1 LNHNV and CDR2 YYDKDF (reference sequence). V was clipped by 0 bases and J by 7 bases, with 22 bases between them. DNA for the CDR3: TGTGCCACCAGCAGAGATGATTCAGGGAACAATGTGGGTGAGCAGTACTTC. Translated: CATSRDDSGNNVGEQYF.

CDR3 sequence: CAWSLGGSQETQYF. The CDR3, as DNA: TGTGCCTGGAGTCTCGGGGGGTCCCAAGAGACCCAGTACTTC. The genes are TRBV30 and TRBJ2-5, with TRBD2 matching 7 bases. V shed 2 bases, J shed 1 base, and the junction held 4 bases outside the gene matches. Germline CDR1 GTSNPN, CDR2 SVGIG (reference sequence). This CDR3 has 14 residues.

The V and J genes are TRBV27 and TRBJ2-7; TRBD2 matches 13 bases. This CDR3 is 18 amino acids long. Trimming at V came to 2 bases and at J to 3 bases, leaving 10 bases not matched to a gene. The germline V gene has CDR1 MNHEY and CDR2 SMNVEV (reference sequence). The CDR3 reads CASSLGLPGTSGIYEQYF. CDR3 in DNA: TGTGCCAGCAGTTTAGGGCTCCCCGGGACTAGCGGGATCTACGAGCAGTACTTC.

The chain is built from TRBV19 and TRBJ2-2; D perhaps matches TRBD2 (6 bases). This CDR3 is built from 15 residues. The V end lost 9 bases, the J end lost 4 bases, and 18 bases lay between the germline ends. The V gene's germline CDR1 is LNHDA and CDR2 SQIVND (reference sequence). CDR3 sequence: CASLRREGVTGELFF. The CDR3 DNA is TGTGCCAGCTTACGGAGGGAAGGGGTCACCGGGGAGCTGTTTTTT.

This clone has a single count. The genes are TRBV4-2 and TRBJ2-2, with 10 positions matching TRBD2. This CDR3 comprises 18 residues. The germline gives CDR1 LGHNA, CDR2 YNFKEQ. V dropped 4 bases and J dropped 1; count of bases not matched to a gene: 9. The CDR3 loop reads CASSPLAGEVGNTGELFF. CDR3 nucleotides: TGTGCCAGCAGCCCCCTAGCGGGAGAAGTTGGGAACACCGGGGAGCTGTTTTTT.

This chain links TRBV5-6 with TRBJ1-2; 7 nucleotides match TRBD1. The length of the CDR3 is 12 residues. Trimming removed 2 bases from V and 8 bases from J; junction bases left unmatched: 3. The germline CDR1 and CDR2 sequences are SGHDT and YYEEEE. CDR3: CASSFLGGGYTF. For the CDR3, the DNA is TGTGCCAGCAGCTTTTTAGGGGGCGGCTACACCTTC.

The V gene is TRBV19, the J gene TRBJ1-5, with TRBD1 identical over 10 bases. The V gene end was trimmed by 4 bases and the J gene end by 6 bases; junction bases not matched to a gene: 6. The V gene's germline CDR1 is LNHDA and CDR2 SQIVND (reference sequence). The CDR3 extends over 15 amino acids. The CDR3 spells CASSRGTGAGQPQHF. Here the CDR3 DNA reads TGTGCCAGTAGTAGGGGGACAGGGGCTGGTCAGCCCCAGCATTTT.

The chain carries TRBV9 and TRBJ2-7; a weak D match, TRBD2 (6 bases). The CDR3 is 16 amino acids. Trimming shortened V by 4 bases and J by 3 bases, and 20 bases separated the two germline ends. Germline V gene data show CDR1 as SGDLS and CDR2 as YYNGEE. CDR3 protein: CASSPHLDGGNYEQYF. As DNA, the CDR3 is TGTGCCAGCAGCCCTCACCTTGATGGGGGGAACTACGAGCAGTACTTC.

V and J are TRBV2 and TRBJ1-2, with 11 bases lining up with TRBD1. With V trimmed by 5 bases and J by 4 bases, 3 bases remained unmatched. This CDR3 region has 14 residues. CDR1 is SNHLY, CDR2 FYNNEI, per germline. The CDR3 DNA reads TGTGCCAGCAGTACAGGGACAGGGGGCTATGGCTACACCTTC. Encoded protein: CASSTGTGGYGYTF. The whole variable domain, filled in from reference TRBV2 and TRBJ1-2, reads EPEVTQTPSHQVTQMGQEVILRCVPISNHLYFYWYRQILGQKVEFLVSFYNNEISEKSEIFDDQFSVERPDGSNFTLKIRSTKLEDSAMYFCASSTGTGGYGYTFGSGTRLTVV.

Only one count was recorded for this clone. This rearrangement joins TRBV5-1 to TRBJ2-5; 11 nucleotides align to TRBD2. Germline CDR1 and CDR2: SGHRS and YFSETQ. The CDR3 has 16 amino acids. V shed 4 bases and J 0 bases; nucleotides not matched to a gene: 5. The CDR3 nucleotides read TGCGCCAGCAGCCCCGGGACTAGCGGCTACCAAGAGACCCAGTACTTC. Its protein product is CASSPGTSGYQETQYF.

The V and J genes are TRBV30 and TRBJ2-2, with 9 positions matching TRBD1. Per the germline V gene, CDR1 is GTSNPN and CDR2 is SVGIG (reference sequence). The CDR3 has 15 amino acids. V was clipped by 8 bases and J by 5 bases; unmatched bases: 12. CDR3 sequence (DNA): TGTGCCGGTAACAGGGGGCGGAGGGAAACCGGGGAGCTGTTTTTT. Translating gives CAGNRGRRETGELFF. Using reference TRBV30 and TRBJ2-2 for the parts outside the CDR3, the full variable domain is SQTIHQWPATLVQPVGSPLSLECTVEGTSNPNLYWYRQAAGRGLQLLFYSVGIGQISSEVPQNLSASRPQDRQFILSSKKLLLSDSGFYLCAGNRGRRETGELFFGEGSRLTVL.